These 7 T cell receptor beta chains originate from one sample sequenced in a study of T cell repertoires in cytomegalovirus infection. TCRdb itself ran the reads through MiXCR, one entry per CDR3 protein. Of about 330,000 distinct CDR3 sequences in the sample, more than 8% were seen once. Sequences were obtained from PBMCs. All receptors derive from a human donor in good health (CMV status not recorded). Some clones in this sample may be carry-over from other donors' samples.

This clonotype was detected a few times. This chain uses TRBV12-3 or TRBV12-4 with TRBJ2-7, with 13 bases matching TRBD2. The CDR3 loop spans 14 amino acids. The V and J ends lost 1 base and 7 bases, in that order; junction bases with no gene match: 1. In nucleotides, the CDR3 is TGTGCCAGCAGTTTAGAGGGACTAGCGGGGGAGCAGTACTTC. Translation gives CASSLEGLAGEQYF.

This clonotype occurred many times. The chain has TRBV6-2 or TRBV6-3 and TRBJ2-5, with TRBD2 matching over 8 bases. V shed 5 bases, J shed 0 bases, and the junction held 11 bases outside the gene matches. Germline V lookup: CDR1 MNHEY, CDR2 SVGEGT. CDR3 size: 17 residues. In DNA, the CDR3 is TGTGCCAGCAGTCCCGGACTAGCCACCGTTTACCAAGAGACCCAGTACTTC. It codes for CASSPGLATVYQETQYF.

In its sample, this clonotype was seen many times. The genes are TRBV7-2 and TRBJ2-2, with a tentative D call TRBD2 (5 bases). Germline CDR1 reads SGHTA; CDR2 reads FQGNSA. This CDR3 comprises 14 residues. The V end lost 1 base, the J end lost 6 bases, and 9 bases lay between the germline ends. The CDR3: CASSLGLGAGELFF. The CDR3 nucleotides are TGTGCCAGCAGCTTAGGTCTCGGGGCCGGGGAGCTGTTTTTT.

This sequence joins TRBV12-3 or TRBV12-4 and TRBJ1-2, with no clear D. V lost 6 bases to trimming and J lost 3 bases, with 14 bases between them. This CDR3 region has 14 residues. The CDR3 DNA follows: TGTGCCAGCAGCTGGATTGCGACGGACTATGGCTACACCTTC. Encoded protein: CASSWIATDYGYTF.

The chain couples TRBV12-3 or TRBV12-4 to TRBJ1-4, with D maybe TRBD1 (5 bases). The CDR3 totals 16 residues. The V end lost 6 bases, the J end lost 0 bases, and 14 bases lay between the germline ends. DNA of the CDR3: TGTGCCAGCAGAGCCGGACACACTACAACTAATGAAAAACTGTTTTTT. Residues: CASRAGHTTTNEKLFF.

This clonotype was observed a few times. The CDR3 spells CSARPSAPGSRRPTGNEQFF. CDR3 in DNA: TGCAGTGCTAGACCTTCAGCCCCGGGCTCTCGGAGGCCAACGGGGAATGAGCAGTTCTTC. The chain joins TRBV20-1 to TRBJ2-1; D is possibly TRBD2 (5 bases). CDR1 DFQATT and CDR2 SNEGSKA come from the germline V gene (reference sequence). V lost 2 bases, J lost 7 bases, and 33 bases lay in between. The CDR3 consists of 20 residues.

This clonotype was counted ten times or more. V and J are TRBV12-3 or TRBV12-4 and TRBJ2-1; TRBD2 matches at 11 bases. This CDR3 is 15 amino acids long. Unmatched junction bases numbered 6, after V lost 5 bases and J lost 6 bases. Here the CDR3 reads CASSPTSGGRNEQFF. The CDR3 nucleotides are TGTGCCAGCAGTCCCACTAGCGGGGGCCGCAATGAGCAGTTCTTC.